This T cell receptor (beta chain) is from a study of beta chain features in type 1 diabetes. Study-wide points: The study found that naive, central memory and Treg TCRB repertoires appeared more similar in patients than in healthy donors. A cDNA-based sequencing approach could over-represent cells with high TCR expression.

As for this clone: Its antigen is still unknown.

cDNA synthesis used the whole RNA isolate, giving expressed TCRB sequences. Naive, central memory and regulatory T cell samples produced a mean of about 4 million reads. The protocol was immunoSEQ multiplex PCR, while the TCRdb copy is restricted to in-frame clones and leaves out a portion. The table lists roughly 400,000 clones, roughly 15% of them singletons. Deletions cut 6 bases from V and 1 base from J, with 12 bases between. This CDR3 has 14 amino acids. Germline-derived CDR1 and CDR2 are SGHTA and FQGNSA. V gene TRBV7-2 combines with J gene TRBJ1-1, with D possibly TRBD1 on 6 matching bases. The sample consisted of naive CD4+ T cells from blood. This sequence was found in a woman in her late teens or twenties in good health. CDR3 loop: CASSLIGGNTEAFF. The CDR3 nucleotides read TGTGCCAGCAGTTTAATAGGGGGGAACACTGAAGCTTTCTTT.